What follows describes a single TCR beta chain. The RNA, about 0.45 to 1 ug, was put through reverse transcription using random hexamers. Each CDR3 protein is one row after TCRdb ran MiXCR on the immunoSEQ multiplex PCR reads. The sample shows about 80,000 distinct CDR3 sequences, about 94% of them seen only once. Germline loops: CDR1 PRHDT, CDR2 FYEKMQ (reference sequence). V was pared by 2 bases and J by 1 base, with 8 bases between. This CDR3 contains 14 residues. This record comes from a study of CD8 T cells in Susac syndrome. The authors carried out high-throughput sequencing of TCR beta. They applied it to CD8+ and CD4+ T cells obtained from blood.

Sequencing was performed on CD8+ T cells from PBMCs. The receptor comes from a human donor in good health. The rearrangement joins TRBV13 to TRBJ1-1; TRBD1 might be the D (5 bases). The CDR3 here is CASSLTGRNTEAFF. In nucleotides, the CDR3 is TGTGCCAGCAGCTTAACAGGTCGGAACACTGAAGCTTTCTTT. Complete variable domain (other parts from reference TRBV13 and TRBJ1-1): AAGVIQSPRHLIKEKRETATLKCYPIPRHDTVYWYQQGPGQDPQFLISFYEKMQSDKGSIPDRFSAQQFSDYHSELNMSSLELGDSALYFCASSLTGRNTEAFFGQGTRLTVV.